This TCR beta chain was obtained from a study of radiotherapy plus CTLA-4 blockade in lung cancer. CDR1 and CDR2 from the germline V gene are SGHTS and YDEGEE. V was pared by 0 bases and J by 6 bases, with 6 bases between. The CDR3 runs 12 residues. Only one count was recorded for this clone. Generated by immunoSEQ multiplex PCR, the TCRdb table keeps only in-frame clones and is missing some. The sample lists 40,000 to 55,000 clones; about 88% were seen once. The receptor comes from a human donor with non-small cell lung cancer that progressed on radiotherapy plus ipilimumab. Some clones in this sample may be carry-over from other donors' samples. J is TRBJ1-2 and V is TRBV5-8; D gene uncertain. The sample consisted of peripheral blood, taken from a patient treated with radiotherapy plus ipilimumab. The CDR3 nucleotides are TGTGCCAGCAGCTTGGGGGCAGATGGCTACACCTTC. Its protein is CASSLGADGYTF. The full variable domain, rest sourced from reference TRBV5-8 and TRBJ1-2, is EAGVTQSPTHLIKTRGQQATLRCSPISGHTSVYWYQQALGLGLQFLLWYDEGEERNRGNFPPRFSGRQFPNYSSELNVNALELEDSALYLCASSLGADGYTFGSGTRLTVV.